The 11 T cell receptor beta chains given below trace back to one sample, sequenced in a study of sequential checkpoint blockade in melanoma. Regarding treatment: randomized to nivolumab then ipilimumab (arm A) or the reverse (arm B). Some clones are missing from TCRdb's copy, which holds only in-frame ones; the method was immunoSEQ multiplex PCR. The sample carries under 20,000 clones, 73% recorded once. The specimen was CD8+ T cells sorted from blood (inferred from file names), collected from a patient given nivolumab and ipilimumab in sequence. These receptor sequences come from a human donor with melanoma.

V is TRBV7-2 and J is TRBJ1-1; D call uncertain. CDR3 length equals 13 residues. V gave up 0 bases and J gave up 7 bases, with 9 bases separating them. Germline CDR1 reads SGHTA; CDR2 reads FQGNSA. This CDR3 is CASSLASGIEAFF. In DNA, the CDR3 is TGTGCCAGCAGCTTAGCTAGCGGGATTGAAGCTTTCTTT.

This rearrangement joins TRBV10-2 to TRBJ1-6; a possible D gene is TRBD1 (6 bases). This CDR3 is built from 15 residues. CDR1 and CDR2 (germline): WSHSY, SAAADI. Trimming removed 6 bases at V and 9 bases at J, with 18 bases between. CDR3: CASSDGTPEISPLHF. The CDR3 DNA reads TGCGCCAGCAGCGACGGGACACCTGAAATTTCACCCCTCCACTTT.

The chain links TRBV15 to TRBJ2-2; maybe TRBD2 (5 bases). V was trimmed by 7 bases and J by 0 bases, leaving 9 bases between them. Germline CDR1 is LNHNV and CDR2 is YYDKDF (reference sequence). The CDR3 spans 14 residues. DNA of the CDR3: TGTGCCACCACCCGGGATACGAACACCGGGGAGCTGTTTTTT. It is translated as CATTRDTNTGELFF.

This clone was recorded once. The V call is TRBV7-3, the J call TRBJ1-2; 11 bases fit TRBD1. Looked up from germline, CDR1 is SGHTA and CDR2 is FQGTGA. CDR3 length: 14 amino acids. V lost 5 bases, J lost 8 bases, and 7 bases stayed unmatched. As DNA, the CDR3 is TGTGCCAGCAGCCCTGGACAGGGGGCGGGCGGCTACACCTTC. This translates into CASSPGQGAGGYTF.

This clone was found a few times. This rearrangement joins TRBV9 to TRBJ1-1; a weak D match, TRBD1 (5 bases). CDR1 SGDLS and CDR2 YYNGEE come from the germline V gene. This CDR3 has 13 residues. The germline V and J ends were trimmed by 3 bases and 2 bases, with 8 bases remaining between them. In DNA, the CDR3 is TGTGCCAGCAGCGCGGACACCAACACTGAAGCTTTCTTT. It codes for CASSADTNTEAFF. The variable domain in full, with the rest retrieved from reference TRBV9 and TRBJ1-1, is DSGVTQTPKHLITATGQRVTLRCSPRSGDLSVYWYQQSLDQGLQFLIQYYNGEERAKGNILERFSAQQFPDLHSELNLSSLELGDSALYFCASSADTNTEAFFGQGTRLTVV.

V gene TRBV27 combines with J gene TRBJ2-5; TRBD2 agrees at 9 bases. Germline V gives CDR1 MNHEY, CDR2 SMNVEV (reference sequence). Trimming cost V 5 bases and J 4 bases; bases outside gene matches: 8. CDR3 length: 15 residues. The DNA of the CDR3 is TGTGCCAGCAGTCCCGGGACTAGCAGGCGAGAGACCCAGTACTTC. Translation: CASSPGTSRRETQYF.

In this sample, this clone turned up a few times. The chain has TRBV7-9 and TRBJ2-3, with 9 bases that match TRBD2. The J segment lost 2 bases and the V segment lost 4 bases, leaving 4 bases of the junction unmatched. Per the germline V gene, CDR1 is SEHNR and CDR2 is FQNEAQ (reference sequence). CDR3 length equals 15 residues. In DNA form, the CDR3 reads TGTGCCAGCAGCTCGAGCGGGAGGTTCACAGATACGCAGTATTTT. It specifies CASSSSGRFTDTQYF.

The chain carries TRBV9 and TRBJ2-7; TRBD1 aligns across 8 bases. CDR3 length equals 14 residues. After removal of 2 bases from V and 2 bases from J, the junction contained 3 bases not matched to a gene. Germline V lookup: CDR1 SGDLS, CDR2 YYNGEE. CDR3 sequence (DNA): TGTGCCAGCAGCGTGGGGACAGGCCCCTACGAGCAGTACTTC. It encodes CASSVGTGPYEQYF.

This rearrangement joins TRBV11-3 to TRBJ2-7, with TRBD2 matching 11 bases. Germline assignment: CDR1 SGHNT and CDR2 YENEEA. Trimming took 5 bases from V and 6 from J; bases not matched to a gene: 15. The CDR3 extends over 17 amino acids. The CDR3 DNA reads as TGTGCCAGCAGCCCGGGGACTAGCGGAGGAGGGTCCGGCGAGCAGTACTTC. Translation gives CASSPGTSGGGSGEQYF.

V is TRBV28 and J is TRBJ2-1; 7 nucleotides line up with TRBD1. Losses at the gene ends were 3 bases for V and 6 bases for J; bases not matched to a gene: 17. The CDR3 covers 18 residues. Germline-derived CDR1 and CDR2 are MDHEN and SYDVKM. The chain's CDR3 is CASSFFIQRERQGNEQFF. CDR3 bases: TGTGCCAGCAGTTTCTTTATCCAACGGGAACGACAGGGCAATGAGCAGTTCTTC.

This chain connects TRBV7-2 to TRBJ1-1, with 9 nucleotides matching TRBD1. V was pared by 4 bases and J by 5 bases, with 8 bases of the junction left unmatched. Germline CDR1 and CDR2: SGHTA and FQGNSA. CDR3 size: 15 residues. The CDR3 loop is CASSWTGQGRTEAFF. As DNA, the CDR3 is TGTGCCAGCAGCTGGACCGGACAGGGGAGAACTGAAGCTTTCTTT. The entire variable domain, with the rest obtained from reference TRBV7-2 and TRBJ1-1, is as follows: GAGVSQSPSNKVTEKGKDVELRCDPISGHTALYWYRQSLGQGLEFLIYFQGNSAPDKSGLPSDRFSAERTGGSVSTLTIQRTQQEDSAVYLCASSWTGQGRTEAFFGQGTRLTVV.